One sample yielded the 25 T cell receptor beta chains listed below, sequenced in a study of shared clonotypes between healthy human individuals. As defined, naive CD8 cells were CD45RO-negative and positively selected for CCR7, with terminally differentiated effector memory CD45RA+ cells excluded. The table came from immunoSEQ multiplex PCR; TCRdb's copy has only in-frame clones and leaves some out. This table has about 650,000 clones, about 95% appearing once. The sample comprised naive CD8+ T cells sorted from blood. These TCRs come from a woman aged 25 to 39 in good health.

The rearrangement joins TRBV28 to TRBJ2-1; TRBD1 aligns across 8 bases. CDR1 is MDHEN, CDR2 SYDVKM, per germline. The CDR3 runs 14 residues. After removal of 9 bases from V and 3 bases from J, the junction contained 7 bases not matched to a gene. CDR3: CASGGQGYYNEQFF. The CDR3 DNA is TGTGCCAGTGGTGGACAGGGTTACTACAATGAGCAGTTCTTC. Drawing the rest from reference TRBV28 and TRBJ2-1, the complete variable domain is DVKVTQSSRYLVKRTGEKVFLECVQDMDHENMFWYRQDPGLGLRLIYFSYDVKMKEKGDIPEGYSVSREKKERFSLILESASTNQTSMYLCASGGQGYYNEQFFGPGTRLTVL.

The chain combines TRBV10-3 with TRBJ2-1; D gene ambiguous. Trimming took 2 bases from V and 3 from J, leaving 11 bases between them. Germline CDR1 is ENHRY and CDR2 is SYGVKD. The length of the CDR3 is 15 residues. The CDR3 here is CAISEGSSYYNEQFF. The CDR3 DNA is TGTGCCATCAGTGAGGGGTCCTCCTACTACAATGAGCAGTTCTTC.

This chain connects TRBV19 to TRBJ2-1, with D hard to call. Looked up from germline, CDR1 is LNHDA and CDR2 is SQIVND (reference sequence). The CDR3 is 13 amino acids. Trimming left V 9 bases short and J 0 bases short, with 9 bases between. CDR3 nucleotides: TGTGCCAGCGGAGAGGCCTCCTACAATGAGCAGTTCTTC. This translates into CASGEASYNEQFF.

V is TRBV2 and J is TRBJ2-7, with D perhaps being TRBD1 or TRBD2 (5 bases each). Germline V CDR1 and CDR2: SNHLY, FYNNEI. This CDR3 is built from 15 residues. With 4 bases removed from V and 3 bases from J, the gap between germline ends came to 16 bases. The CDR3: CASSGGTSNLYEQYF. The DNA of the CDR3 is TGTGCCAGCAGTGGGGGGACCTCGAACCTCTACGAGCAGTACTTC.

The CDR3 protein is CASSLGYLEQYF. The CDR3 coding sequence is TGTGCCAGCAGCTTGGGCTATCTCGAGCAGTACTTC. The chain joins TRBV7-9 to TRBJ2-7, with D uncertain. Deletions cut 3 bases from V and 6 bases from J, with 9 bases between. Germline assignment: CDR1 SEHNR and CDR2 FQNEAQ (reference sequence). The CDR3 sequence is 12 residues long.

The chain recombines TRBV19 with TRBJ1-2, with TRBD1 matching over 7 bases. V was pared by 5 bases and J by 5 bases, with 5 bases of the junction left unmatched. From germline, CDR1 is LNHDA and CDR2 SQIVND (reference sequence). This CDR3 is built from 13 residues. DNA for the CDR3: TGTGCCAGTAGTGCCGGGACAGCTTATGGCTACACCTTC. This codes for CASSAGTAYGYTF.

This sequence joins TRBV23-1 and TRBJ2-7; TRBD1 matches at 9 bases. TRBV23-1 falls under the ORF class, with uncertain function. The CDR3 sequence is 15 residues long. Trimming at V came to 4 bases and at J to 4 bases, leaving 8 bases not matched to a gene. DNA of the CDR3: TGCGCCAGCAGTCCAAGGACAGGGGCGGCTTACGAGCAGTACTTC. This codes for CASSPRTGAAYEQYF.

The chain uses TRBV4-1 and TRBJ1-3, with 8 bases aligning to TRBD1. V was pared by 0 bases and J by 4 bases, with 11 bases of the junction left unmatched. Germline-derived CDR1 and CDR2 are MGHRA and YSYEKL. The CDR3 extends over 18 amino acids. Here the CDR3 DNA reads TGCGCCAGCAGCCAAGACGAAACCGGGACAGGCTCAGGAAACACCATATATTTT. It specifies CASSQDETGTGSGNTIYF.

This sequence joins TRBV4-1 and TRBJ1-6; tentative D call: TRBD1 (6 bases). The germline V gene encodes CDR1 MGHRA and CDR2 YSYEKL. Trimming removed 4 bases at V and 7 bases at J, with 17 bases between. The CDR3 spans 16 residues. CDR3 region: CASSPGQTRPNSPLHF. CDR3 bases: TGCGCCAGCAGCCCGGGACAAACTAGACCGAATTCACCCCTCCACTTT.

The chain carries TRBV4-1 and TRBJ2-5; 9 positions match TRBD1. The J call may be mistaken, given a closer DNA end match to TRBJ2-7. The CDR3 extends over 17 amino acids. CDR1 is MGHRA, CDR2 YSYEKL, per germline. CDR3 DNA: TGCGCCAGCAGCCAAGAACCCCGGACAGGGGCTATCTACGAGCAGTACTTC. It translates to CASSQEPRTGAIYEQYF.

The V and J genes are TRBV7-9 and TRBJ1-1, with D tentatively TRBD1 (5 bases). This CDR3 contains 15 residues. Germline V gene sequence: CDR1 SEHNR, CDR2 FQNEAQ (reference sequence). V lost 3 bases and J 4 bases, leaving 15 bases between the germline ends. CDR3 amino acids: CASSFPGGHLTEAFF. In nucleotides, the CDR3 is TGTGCCAGCAGCTTTCCCGGAGGACACCTCACTGAAGCTTTCTTT.

The rearrangement uses TRBV28 and TRBJ2-7; 9 bases match TRBD1. This CDR3 is built from 14 residues. The junction had 6 bases not matched to a gene; V was cut back by 5 bases and J by 4 bases. Germline loops: CDR1 MDHEN, CDR2 SYDVKM. The CDR3 coding sequence is TGTGCCAGCAGTCGCACAGGGGGCGGGTACGAGCAGTACTTC. This codes for CASSRTGGGYEQYF. Full variable domain (remainder filled in from reference TRBV28 and TRBJ2-7): DVKVTQSSRYLVKRTGEKVFLECVQDMDHENMFWYRQDPGLGLRLIYFSYDVKMKEKGDIPEGYSVSREKKERFSLILESASTNQTSMYLCASSRTGGGYEQYFGPGTRLTVT.

The chain links TRBV27 to TRBJ2-7; unclear D gene. CDR1 and CDR2 from the germline V gene are MNHEY and SMNVEV (reference sequence). The length of the CDR3 is 13 residues. V dropped 6 bases and J dropped 5 bases, with 14 bases sitting between them. CDR3 in DNA: TGTGCCAGCAGCCCTCGGGTGGGGAACGAGCAGTACTTC. Its translation: CASSPRVGNEQYF.

CDR3 sequence (DNA): TGTGCCATCCGGAGGGAGAGCACAGATACGCAGTATTTT. Translated, it gives CAIRRESTDTQYF. The chain joins TRBV10-3 to TRBJ2-3, with D possibly being TRBD2 (6 bases). In germline, CDR1 is ENHRY, CDR2 SYGVKD. CDR3 length equals 13 residues. Trimming took off 8 bases at V and 0 bases at J, with 9 bases between the two ends.

The chain uses TRBV9 and TRBJ1-1; D ambiguous. The CDR3 runs 13 residues. Per the germline V gene, CDR1 is SGDLS and CDR2 is YYNGEE. Trimming removed 3 bases at V and 1 base at J, with 7 bases between. The CDR3, as DNA: TGTGCCAGCAGCGCAAGATCGAACACTGAAGCTTTCTTT. The encoded protein is CASSARSNTEAFF.

The chain uses TRBV5-3 and TRBJ1-2; tentative D call: TRBD1 (5 bases). TRBV5-3 is an open reading frame, and its role is uncertain. The CDR3 length is 15 residues. V was pared by 2 bases and J by 3 bases, with 14 bases between. As DNA, the CDR3 is TGTGCCAGAAGCTTCGGACCAGGGACGTACTATGGCTACACCTTC. Amino acid sequence: CARSFGPGTYYGYTF.

The chain couples TRBV11-2 to TRBJ2-7; 8 bases line up with TRBD1. Germline V gene data show CDR1 as SGHAT and CDR2 as FQNNGV. The CDR3 totals 15 residues. The V and J ends lost 1 base and 6 bases, in that order; junction bases with no gene match: 8. The CDR3 bases are TGTGCCAGCAGCTTAGGAGTCAGGGGGCCCTCCGAGCAGTACTTC. The encoded protein is CASSLGVRGPSEQYF.

The chain uses TRBV6-6 and TRBJ2-5; TRBD1 might be the D (6 bases). The assigned J gene may be wrong: the sequence end matches TRBJ2-7 better. Germline CDR1 reads MNHNY; CDR2 reads SVGAGI (reference sequence). The CDR3 totals 15 residues. CDR3 in DNA: TGTGCCAGCAGTATCCCCGACAGGCCCTCCTACGAGCAGTACTTC. It codes for CASSIPDRPSYEQYF.

V gene TRBV11-2 combines with J gene TRBJ1-2; TRBD1 agrees at 9 bases. The CDR3 is 15 amino acids. J lost 2 bases, V lost 4 bases, and 5 bases had no gene match. The V gene's germline CDR1 is SGHAT and CDR2 FQNNGV. The DNA of the CDR3 is TGTGCCAGCAGCTGGGGACAGGGAGCGAACTATGGCTACACCTTC. Residues: CASSWGQGANYGYTF.

The genes are TRBV27 and TRBJ2-7; 11 bases are shared with TRBD1. V gave up 4 bases and J gave up 7 bases; unmatched junction bases: 6. Germline V gives CDR1 MNHEY, CDR2 SMNVEV (reference sequence). The CDR3 is made up of 14 amino acids. This chain's CDR3 is CASSSRDRGSEQYF. CDR3 nucleotide sequence: TGTGCCAGCAGTTCGCGGGACAGGGGGAGTGAGCAGTACTTC.

The chain uses TRBV7-2 and TRBJ2-1; TRBD2 matches at 10 bases. Trimming removed 2 bases from V and 3 bases from J; junction bases left unmatched: 4. The CDR3 has 16 residues. The germline V gene encodes CDR1 SGHTA and CDR2 FQGNSA. The CDR3 DNA follows: TGTGCCAGCAGCTTACGGACTAGCGGATTCTACAATGAGCAGTTCTTC. Protein: CASSLRTSGFYNEQFF. The complete variable domain, with remaining parts taken from reference TRBV7-2 and TRBJ2-1, reads GAGVSQSPSNKVTEKGKDVELRCDPISGHTALYWYRQSLGQGLEFLIYFQGNSAPDKSGLPSDRFSAERTGGSVSTLTIQRTQQEDSAVYLCASSLRTSGFYNEQFFGPGTRLTVL.

The chain uses TRBV4-1 and TRBJ1-5; the D gene is possibly TRBD1 (5 bases). The CDR3 has 13 residues. Germline-derived CDR1 and CDR2 are MGHRA and YSYEKL. V lost 4 bases and J lost 3, with 7 bases in between. The CDR3 sequence: CASSPGTNQPQHF. The CDR3 coding sequence is TGCGCCAGCAGCCCAGGGACCAATCAGCCCCAGCATTTT.

V is TRBV4-1 and J is TRBJ2-3, with D perhaps given as TRBD1 or TRBD2 (5 bases each). Trimming shortened V by 9 bases and J by 5 bases, and 18 bases separated the two germline ends. Germline CDR1 reads MGHRA; CDR2 reads YSYEKL. The CDR3 covers 14 residues. CDR3 loop: CASGTQTAKDTQYF. The CDR3 DNA sequence: TGCGCCAGTGGGACGCAGACCGCCAAAGATACGCAGTATTTT.

The J gene is TRBJ2-1, the V gene TRBV13, with 7 bases matching TRBD2. V was pared by 5 bases and J by 6 bases, with 10 bases of the junction left unmatched. The CDR3 is 15 residues long. Germline lookup yields CDR1 PRHDT and CDR2 FYEKMQ (reference sequence). The DNA for the CDR3 is TGTGCCAGCAGCCAAGAGGGACTAACCATCAATGAGCAGTTCTTC. It is translated as CASSQEGLTINEQFF.

The CDR3, as DNA: TGTGCCAGCACTCGCGGAGGTGGGGATACGCAGTATTTT. Translation gives CASTRGGGDTQYF. The chain uses TRBV28 and TRBJ2-3; TRBD2 is a possible D gene (5 bases). The CDR3 is 13 residues long. Trimming shortened V by 7 bases and J by 6 bases, and 14 bases separated the two germline ends. Germline V gene lookup returns CDR1 MDHEN and CDR2 SYDVKM.